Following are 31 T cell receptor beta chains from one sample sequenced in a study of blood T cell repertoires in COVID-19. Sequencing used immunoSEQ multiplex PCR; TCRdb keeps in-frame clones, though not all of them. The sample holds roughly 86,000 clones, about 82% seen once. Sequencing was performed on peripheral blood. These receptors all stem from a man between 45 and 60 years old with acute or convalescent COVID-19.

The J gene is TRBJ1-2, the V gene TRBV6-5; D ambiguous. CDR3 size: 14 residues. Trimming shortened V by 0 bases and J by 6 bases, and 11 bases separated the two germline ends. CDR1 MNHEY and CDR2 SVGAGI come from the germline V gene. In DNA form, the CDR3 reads TGTGCCAGCAGTTACTCGGCGGGCGCGGATGGCTACACCTTC. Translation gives CASSYSAGADGYTF.

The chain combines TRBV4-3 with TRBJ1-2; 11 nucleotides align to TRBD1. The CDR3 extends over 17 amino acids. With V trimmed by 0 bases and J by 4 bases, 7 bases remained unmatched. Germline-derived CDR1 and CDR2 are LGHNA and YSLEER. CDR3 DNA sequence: TGCGCCAGCAGCCAAGAGCGCGGACAGGGGGCCGCCTATGGCTACACCTTC. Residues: CASSQERGQGAAYGYTF.

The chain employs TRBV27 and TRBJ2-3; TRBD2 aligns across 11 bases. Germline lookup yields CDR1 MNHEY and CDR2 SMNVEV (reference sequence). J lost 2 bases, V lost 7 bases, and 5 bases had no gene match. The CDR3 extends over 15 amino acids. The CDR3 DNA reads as TGTGCCAGCACCGAGGGACTAGCGGCCACAGATACGCAGTATTTT. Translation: CASTEGLAATDTQYF.

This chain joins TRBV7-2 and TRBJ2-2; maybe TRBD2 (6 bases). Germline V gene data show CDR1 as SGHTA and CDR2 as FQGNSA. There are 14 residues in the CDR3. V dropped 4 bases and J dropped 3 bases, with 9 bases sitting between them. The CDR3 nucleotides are TGTGCCAGCAGCTCTAGCGTGGACACCGGGGAGCTGTTTTTT. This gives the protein CASSSSVDTGELFF.

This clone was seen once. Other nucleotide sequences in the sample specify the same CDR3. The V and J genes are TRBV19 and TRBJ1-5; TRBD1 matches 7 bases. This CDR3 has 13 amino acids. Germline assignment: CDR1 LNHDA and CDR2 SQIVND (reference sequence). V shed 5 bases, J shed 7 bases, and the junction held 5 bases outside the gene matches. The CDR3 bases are TGTGCCAGTAGTCGGACAGGCGGCCAGCCCCAGCATTTT. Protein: CASSRTGGQPQHF. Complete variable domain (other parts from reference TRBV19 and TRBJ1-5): DGGITQSPKYLFRKEGQNVTLSCEQNLNHDAMYWYRQDPGQGLRLIYYSQIVNDFQKGDIAEGYSVSREKKESFPLTVTSAQKNPTAFYLCASSRTGGQPQHFGDGTRLSIL.

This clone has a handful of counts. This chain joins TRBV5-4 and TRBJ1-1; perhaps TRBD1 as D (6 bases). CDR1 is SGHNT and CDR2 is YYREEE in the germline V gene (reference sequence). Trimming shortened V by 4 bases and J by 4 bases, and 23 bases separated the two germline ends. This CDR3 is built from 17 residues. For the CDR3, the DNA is TGTGCCAGCAGCCCAGGAGTATTAAAGGGGGGGATCACTGAAGCTTTCTTT. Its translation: CASSPGVLKGGITEAFF. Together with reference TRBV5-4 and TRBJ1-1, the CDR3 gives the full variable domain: ETGVTQSPTHLIKTRGQQVTLRCSSQSGHNTVSWYQQALGQGPQFIFQYYREEENGRGNFPPRFSGLQFPNYSSELNVNALELDDSALYLCASSPGVLKGGITEAFFGQGTRLTVV.

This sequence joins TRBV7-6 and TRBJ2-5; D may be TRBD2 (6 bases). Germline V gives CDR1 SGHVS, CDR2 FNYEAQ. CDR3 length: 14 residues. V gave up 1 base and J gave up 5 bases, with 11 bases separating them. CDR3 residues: CASSLGPGEETQYF. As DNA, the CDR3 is TGTGCCAGCAGCTTAGGTCCGGGGGAGGAGACCCAGTACTTC.

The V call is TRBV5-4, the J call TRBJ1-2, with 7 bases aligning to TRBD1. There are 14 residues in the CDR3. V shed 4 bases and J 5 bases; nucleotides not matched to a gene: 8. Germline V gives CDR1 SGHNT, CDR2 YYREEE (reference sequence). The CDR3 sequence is CASSPGTASYGYTF. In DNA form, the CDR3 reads TGTGCCAGCAGCCCCGGGACAGCGTCTTATGGCTACACCTTC.

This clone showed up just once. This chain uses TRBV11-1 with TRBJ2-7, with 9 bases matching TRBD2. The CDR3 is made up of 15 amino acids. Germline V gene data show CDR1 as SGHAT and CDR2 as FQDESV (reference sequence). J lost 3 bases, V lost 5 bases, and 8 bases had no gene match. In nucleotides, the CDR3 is TGTGCCAGCAGCCGGACTAGCGACCCCAGCTACGAGCAGTACTTC. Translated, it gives CASSRTSDPSYEQYF.

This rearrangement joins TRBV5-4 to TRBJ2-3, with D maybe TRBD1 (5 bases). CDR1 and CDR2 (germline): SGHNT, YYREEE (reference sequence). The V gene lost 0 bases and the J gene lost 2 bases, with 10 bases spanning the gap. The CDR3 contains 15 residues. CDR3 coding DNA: TGTGCCAGCAGCTTGGGCGGCAGGGACACAGATACGCAGTATTTT. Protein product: CASSLGGRDTDTQYF. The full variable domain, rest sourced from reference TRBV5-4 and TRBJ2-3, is ETGVTQSPTHLIKTRGQQVTLRCSSQSGHNTVSWYQQALGQGPQFIFQYYREEENGRGNFPPRFSGLQFPNYSSELNVNALELDDSALYLCASSLGGRDTDTQYFGPGTRLTVL.

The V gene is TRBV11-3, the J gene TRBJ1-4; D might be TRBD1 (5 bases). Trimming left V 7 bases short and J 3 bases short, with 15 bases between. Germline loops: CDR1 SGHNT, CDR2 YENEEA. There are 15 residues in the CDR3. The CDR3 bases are TGTGCCAGCACACTTATCAGGGTGTCTAATGAAAAACTGTTTTTT. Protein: CASTLIRVSNEKLFF.

This CDR3 reads CASSLGPSGGQETQYF. The CDR3 bases are TGTGCCAGCAGCCTGGGACCCAGCGGGGGGCAAGAGACCCAGTACTTC. V gene TRBV7-2 combines with J gene TRBJ2-5; TRBD2 aligns across 9 bases. Per germline, CDR1 SGHTA and CDR2 FQGNSA. CDR3 length: 16 residues. The J segment lost 2 bases and the V segment lost 5 bases, leaving 9 bases of the junction unmatched.

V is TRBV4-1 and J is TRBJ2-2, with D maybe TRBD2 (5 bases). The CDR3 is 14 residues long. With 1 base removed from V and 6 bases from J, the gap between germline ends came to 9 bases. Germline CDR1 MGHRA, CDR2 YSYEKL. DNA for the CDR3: TGCGCCAGCAGCCAAGTTTCTAGCCCCGGGGAGCTGTTTTTT. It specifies CASSQVSSPGELFF.

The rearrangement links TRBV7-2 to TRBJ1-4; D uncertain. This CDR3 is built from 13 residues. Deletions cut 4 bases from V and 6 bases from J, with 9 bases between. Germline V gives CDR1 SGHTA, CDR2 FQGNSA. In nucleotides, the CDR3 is TGTGCCAGCAGCTCACGGGTAGATGAAAAACTGTTTTTT. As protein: CASSSRVDEKLFF.

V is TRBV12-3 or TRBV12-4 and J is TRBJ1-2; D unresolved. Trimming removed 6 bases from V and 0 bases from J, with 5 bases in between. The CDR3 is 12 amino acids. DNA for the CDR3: TGTGCCAGCAGACAAGCTAACTATGGCTACACCTTC. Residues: CASRQANYGYTF.

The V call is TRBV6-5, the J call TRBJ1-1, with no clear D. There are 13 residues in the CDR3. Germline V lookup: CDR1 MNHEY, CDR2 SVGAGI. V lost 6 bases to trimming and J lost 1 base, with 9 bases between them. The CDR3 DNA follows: TGTGCCAGCAGCCACCCAGAGAACACTGAAGCTTTCTTT. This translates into CASSHPENTEAFF.

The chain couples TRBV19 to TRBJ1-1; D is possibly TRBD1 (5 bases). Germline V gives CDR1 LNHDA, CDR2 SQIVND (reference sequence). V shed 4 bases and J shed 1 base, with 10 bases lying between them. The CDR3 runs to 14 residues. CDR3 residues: CASSSDQGNTEAFF. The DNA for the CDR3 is TGTGCCAGTAGTAGCGATCAGGGGAACACTGAAGCTTTCTTT.

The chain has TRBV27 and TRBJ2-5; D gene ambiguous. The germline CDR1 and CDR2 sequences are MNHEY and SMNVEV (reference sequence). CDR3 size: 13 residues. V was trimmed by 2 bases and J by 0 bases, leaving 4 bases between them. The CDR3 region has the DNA TGTGCCAGCAGTTTAGTCGACCAAGAGACCCAGTACTTC. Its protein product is CASSLVDQETQYF.

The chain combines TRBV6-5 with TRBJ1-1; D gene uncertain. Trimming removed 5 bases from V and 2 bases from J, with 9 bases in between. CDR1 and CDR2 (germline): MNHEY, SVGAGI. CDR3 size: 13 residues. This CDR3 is CASSPGTNTEAFF. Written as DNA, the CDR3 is TGTGCCAGCAGTCCGGGAACAAACACTGAAGCTTTCTTT.

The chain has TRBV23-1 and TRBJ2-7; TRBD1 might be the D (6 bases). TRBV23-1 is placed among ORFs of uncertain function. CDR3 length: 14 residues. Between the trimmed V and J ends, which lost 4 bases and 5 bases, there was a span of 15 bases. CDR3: CASSLGRRGHEQYF. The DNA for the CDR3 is TGCGCCAGCAGTCTCGGGCGCAGGGGCCACGAGCAGTACTTC.

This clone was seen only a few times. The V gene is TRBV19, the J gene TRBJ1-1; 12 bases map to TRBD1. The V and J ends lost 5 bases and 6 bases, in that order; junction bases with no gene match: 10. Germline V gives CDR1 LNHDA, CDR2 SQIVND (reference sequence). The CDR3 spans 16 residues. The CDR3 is CASSPGQGAVRAEAFF. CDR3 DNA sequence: TGTGCCAGTAGTCCGGGACAGGGGGCGGTACGCGCTGAAGCTTTCTTT.

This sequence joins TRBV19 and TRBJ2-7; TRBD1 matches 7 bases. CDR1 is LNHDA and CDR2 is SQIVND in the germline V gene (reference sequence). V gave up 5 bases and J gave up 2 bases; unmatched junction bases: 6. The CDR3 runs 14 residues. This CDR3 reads CASSETGMAYEQYF. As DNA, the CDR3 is TGTGCCAGTAGTGAGACAGGGATGGCCTACGAGCAGTACTTC.

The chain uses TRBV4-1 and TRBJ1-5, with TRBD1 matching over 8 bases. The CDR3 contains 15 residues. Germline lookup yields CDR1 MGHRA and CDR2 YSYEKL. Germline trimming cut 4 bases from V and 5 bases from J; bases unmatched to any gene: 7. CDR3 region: CASSPILTGDQPQHF. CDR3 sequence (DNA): TGCGCCAGCAGCCCTATCTTGACAGGGGATCAGCCCCAGCATTTT.

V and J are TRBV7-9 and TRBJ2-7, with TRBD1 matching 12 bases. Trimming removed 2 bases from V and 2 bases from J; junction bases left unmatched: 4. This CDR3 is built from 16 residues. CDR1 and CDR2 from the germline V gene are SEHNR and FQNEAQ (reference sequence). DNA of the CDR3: TGTGCCAGCAGCTTACAGGGACAGGGGGCACCCTACGAGCAGTACTTC. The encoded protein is CASSLQGQGAPYEQYF.

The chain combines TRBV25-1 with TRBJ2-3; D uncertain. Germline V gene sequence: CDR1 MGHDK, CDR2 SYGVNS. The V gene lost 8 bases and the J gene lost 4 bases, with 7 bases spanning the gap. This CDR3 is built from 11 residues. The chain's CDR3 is CASRLADTQYF. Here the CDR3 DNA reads TGTGCCAGCCGTCTAGCAGATACGCAGTATTTT.

Here the CDR3 reads CASWTGYSNQPQHF. As DNA, the CDR3 is TGTGCCAGCTGGACGGGGTATAGCAATCAGCCCCAGCATTTT. The genes are TRBV2 and TRBJ1-5; D not certain. V was pared by 8 bases and J by 0 bases, with 11 bases between. The CDR3 consists of 14 residues. From germline, CDR1 is SNHLY and CDR2 FYNNEI. Together with reference TRBV2 and TRBJ1-5, the CDR3 gives the full variable domain: EPEVTQTPSHQVTQMGQEVILRCVPISNHLYFYWYRQILGQKVEFLVSFYNNEISEKSEIFDDQFSVERPDGSNFTLKIRSTKLEDSAMYFCASWTGYSNQPQHFGDGTRLSIL.

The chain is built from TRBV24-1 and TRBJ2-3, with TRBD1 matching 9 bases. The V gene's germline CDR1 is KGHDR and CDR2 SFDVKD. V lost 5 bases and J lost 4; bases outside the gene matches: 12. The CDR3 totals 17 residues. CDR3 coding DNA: TGTGCCACCAGTGGTCCGCCGGGACAGGGTGAGGCAGATACGCAGTATTTT. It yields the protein CATSGPPGQGEADTQYF.

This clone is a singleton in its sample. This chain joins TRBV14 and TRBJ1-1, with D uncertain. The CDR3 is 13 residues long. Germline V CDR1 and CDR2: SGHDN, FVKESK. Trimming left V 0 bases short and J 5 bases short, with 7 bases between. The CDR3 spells CASSQDGETEAFF. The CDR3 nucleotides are TGTGCCAGCAGCCAAGATGGAGAGACTGAAGCTTTCTTT.

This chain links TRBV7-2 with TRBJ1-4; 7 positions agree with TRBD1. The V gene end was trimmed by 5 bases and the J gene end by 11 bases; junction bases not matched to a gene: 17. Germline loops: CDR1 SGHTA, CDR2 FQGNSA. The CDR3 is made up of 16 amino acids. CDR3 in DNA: TGTGCCAGCAGCCCTAGGGGACAGAGCGCAAATGGGAAACTGTTTTTT. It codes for CASSPRGQSANGKLFF.

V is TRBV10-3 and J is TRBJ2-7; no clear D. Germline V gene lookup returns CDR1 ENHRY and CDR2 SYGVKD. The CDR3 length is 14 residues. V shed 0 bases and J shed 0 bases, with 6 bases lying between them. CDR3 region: CAISESYNSYEQYF. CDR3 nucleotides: TGTGCCATCAGTGAGTCGTACAACTCCTACGAGCAGTACTTC.

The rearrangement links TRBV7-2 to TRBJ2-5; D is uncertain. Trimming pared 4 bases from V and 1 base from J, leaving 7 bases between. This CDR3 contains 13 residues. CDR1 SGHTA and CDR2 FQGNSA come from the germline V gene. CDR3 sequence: CASSSNSQETQYF. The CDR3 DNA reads TGTGCCAGCAGCTCCAACTCCCAAGAGACCCAGTACTTC. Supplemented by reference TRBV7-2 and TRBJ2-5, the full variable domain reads GAGVSQSPSNKVTEKGKDVELRCDPISGHTALYWYRQSLGQGLEFLIYFQGNSAPDKSGLPSDRFSAERTGGSVSTLTIQRTQQEDSAVYLCASSSNSQETQYFGPGTRLLVL.